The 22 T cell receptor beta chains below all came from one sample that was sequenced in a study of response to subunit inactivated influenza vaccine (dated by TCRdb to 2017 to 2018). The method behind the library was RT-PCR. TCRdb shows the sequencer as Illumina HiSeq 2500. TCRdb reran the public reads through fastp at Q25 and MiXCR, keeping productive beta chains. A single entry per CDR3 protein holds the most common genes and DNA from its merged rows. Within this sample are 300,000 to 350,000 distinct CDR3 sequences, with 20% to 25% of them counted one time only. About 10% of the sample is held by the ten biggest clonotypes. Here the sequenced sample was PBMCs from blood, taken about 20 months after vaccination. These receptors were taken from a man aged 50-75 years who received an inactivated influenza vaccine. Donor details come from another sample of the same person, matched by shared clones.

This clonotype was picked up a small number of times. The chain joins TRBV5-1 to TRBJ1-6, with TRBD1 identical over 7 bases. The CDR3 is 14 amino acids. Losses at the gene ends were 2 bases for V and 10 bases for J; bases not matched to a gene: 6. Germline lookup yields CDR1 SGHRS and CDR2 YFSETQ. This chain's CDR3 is CASSFGTAGSPLHF. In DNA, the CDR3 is TGCGCCAGCAGCTTCGGGACAGCGGGGTCACCCCTCCACTTT. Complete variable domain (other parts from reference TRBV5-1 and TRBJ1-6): KAGVTQTPRYLIKTRGQQVTLSCSPISGHRSVSWYQQTPGQGLQFLFEYFSETQRNKGNFPGRFSGRQFSNSRSEMNVSTLELGDSALYLCASSFGTAGSPLHFGNGTRLTVT.

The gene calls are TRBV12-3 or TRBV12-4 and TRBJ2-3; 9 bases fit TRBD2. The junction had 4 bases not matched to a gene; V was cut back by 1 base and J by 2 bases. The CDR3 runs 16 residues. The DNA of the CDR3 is TGTGCCAGCAGTTTAGGTAGCGGGGGCCCCACAGATACGCAGTATTTT. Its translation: CASSLGSGGPTDTQYF.

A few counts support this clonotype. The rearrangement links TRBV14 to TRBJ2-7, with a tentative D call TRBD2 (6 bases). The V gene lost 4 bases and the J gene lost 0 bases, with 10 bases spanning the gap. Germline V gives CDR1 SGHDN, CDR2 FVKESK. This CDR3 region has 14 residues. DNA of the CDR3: TGTGCCAGCAGCCCGGGACTTTACTCCTACGAGCAGTACTTC. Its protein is CASSPGLYSYEQYF.

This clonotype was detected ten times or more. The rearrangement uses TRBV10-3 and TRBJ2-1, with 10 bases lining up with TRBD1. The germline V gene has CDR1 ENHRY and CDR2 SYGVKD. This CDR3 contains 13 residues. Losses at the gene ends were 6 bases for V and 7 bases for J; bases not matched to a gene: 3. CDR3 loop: CAIRPGQGNEQFF. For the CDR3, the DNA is TGTGCCATCAGGCCGGGACAGGGGAATGAGCAGTTCTTC.

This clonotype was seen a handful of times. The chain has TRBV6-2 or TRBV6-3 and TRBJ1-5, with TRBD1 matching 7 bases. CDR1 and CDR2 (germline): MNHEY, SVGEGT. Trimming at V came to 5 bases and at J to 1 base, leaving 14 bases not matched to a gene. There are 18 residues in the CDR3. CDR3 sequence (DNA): TGTGCCAGCAGTCCGATGGACAGGCCAAACCCGAGCAATCAGCCCCAGCATTTT. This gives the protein CASSPMDRPNPSNQPQHF.

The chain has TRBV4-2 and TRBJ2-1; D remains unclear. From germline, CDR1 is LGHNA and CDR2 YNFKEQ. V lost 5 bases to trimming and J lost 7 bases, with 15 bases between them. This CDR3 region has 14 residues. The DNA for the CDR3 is TGTGCCAGCAGCATAATATCTACCGGGAATGAGCAGTTCTTC. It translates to CASSIISTGNEQFF.

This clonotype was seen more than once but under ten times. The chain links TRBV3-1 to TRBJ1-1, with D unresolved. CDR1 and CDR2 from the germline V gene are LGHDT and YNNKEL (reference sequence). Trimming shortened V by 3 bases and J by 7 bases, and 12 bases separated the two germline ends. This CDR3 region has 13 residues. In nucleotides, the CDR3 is TGTGCCAGCAGCCACTTAGGGTTCGGTGAAGCTTTCTTT. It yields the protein CASSHLGFGEAFF.

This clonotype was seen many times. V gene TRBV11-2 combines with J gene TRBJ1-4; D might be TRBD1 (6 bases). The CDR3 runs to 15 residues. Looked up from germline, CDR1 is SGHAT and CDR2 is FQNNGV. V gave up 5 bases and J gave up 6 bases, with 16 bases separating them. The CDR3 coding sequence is TGTGCCAGCAGCGCAACCGGGACACGCGATGAAAAACTGTTTTTT. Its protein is CASSATGTRDEKLFF.

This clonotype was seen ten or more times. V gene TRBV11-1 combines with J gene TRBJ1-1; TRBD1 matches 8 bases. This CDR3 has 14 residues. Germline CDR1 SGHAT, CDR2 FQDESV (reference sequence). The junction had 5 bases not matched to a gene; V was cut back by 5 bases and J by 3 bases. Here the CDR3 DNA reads TGTGCCAGCAGCCCTCGACAGGGGTACACTGAAGCTTTCTTT. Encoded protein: CASSPRQGYTEAFF.

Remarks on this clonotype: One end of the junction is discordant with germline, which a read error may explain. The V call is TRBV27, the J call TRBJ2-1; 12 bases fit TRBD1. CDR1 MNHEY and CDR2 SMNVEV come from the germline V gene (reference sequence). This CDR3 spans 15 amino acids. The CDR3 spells CASSLGTGGANEQFF. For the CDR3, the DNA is TGTGCCAGCAGTTTAGGGACAGGGGGCGCGAATGAGCAATTCTTC.

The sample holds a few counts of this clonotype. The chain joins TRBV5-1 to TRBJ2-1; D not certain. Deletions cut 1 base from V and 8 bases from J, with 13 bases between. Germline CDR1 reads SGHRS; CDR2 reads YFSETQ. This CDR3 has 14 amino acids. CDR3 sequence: CASSLLGAGDEQFF. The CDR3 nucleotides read TGCGCCAGCAGCTTGCTTGGAGCAGGAGATGAGCAGTTCTTC.

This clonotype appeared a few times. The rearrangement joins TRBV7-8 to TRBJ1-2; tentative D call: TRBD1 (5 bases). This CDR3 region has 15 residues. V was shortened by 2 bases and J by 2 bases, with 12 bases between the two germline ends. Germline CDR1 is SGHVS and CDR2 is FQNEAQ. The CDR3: CASSLQGVSNYGYTF. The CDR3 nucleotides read TGTGCCAGCAGCTTACAAGGGGTCTCCAACTATGGCTACACCTTC.

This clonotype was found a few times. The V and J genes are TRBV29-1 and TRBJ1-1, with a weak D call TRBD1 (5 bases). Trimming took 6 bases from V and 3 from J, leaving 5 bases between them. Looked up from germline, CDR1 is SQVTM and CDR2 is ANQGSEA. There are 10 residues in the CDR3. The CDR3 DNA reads TGCAGCGTGGGGGACACTGAAGCTTTCTTT. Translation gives CSVGDTEAFF. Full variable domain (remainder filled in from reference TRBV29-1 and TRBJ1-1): SAVISQKPSRDICQRGTSLTIQCQVDSQVTMMFWYRQQPGQSLTLIATANQGSEATYESGFVIDKFPISRPNLTFSTLTVSNMSPEDSSIYLCSVGDTEAFFGQGTRLTVV.

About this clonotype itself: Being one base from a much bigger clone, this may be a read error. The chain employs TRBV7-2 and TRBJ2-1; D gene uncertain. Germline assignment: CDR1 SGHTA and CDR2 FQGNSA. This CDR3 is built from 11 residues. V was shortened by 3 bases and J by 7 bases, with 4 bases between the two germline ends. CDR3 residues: CASSFVNEQFF. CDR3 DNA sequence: TGTGCCAGCAGCTTTGTTAATGAGCAGTTCTTC.

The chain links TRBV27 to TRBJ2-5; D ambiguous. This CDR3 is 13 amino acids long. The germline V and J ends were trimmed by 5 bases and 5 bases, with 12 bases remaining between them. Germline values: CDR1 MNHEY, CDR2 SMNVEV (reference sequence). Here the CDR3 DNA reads TGTGCCAGCAGTCCTAGAGTCTGGGAGACCCAGTACTTC. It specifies CASSPRVWETQYF.

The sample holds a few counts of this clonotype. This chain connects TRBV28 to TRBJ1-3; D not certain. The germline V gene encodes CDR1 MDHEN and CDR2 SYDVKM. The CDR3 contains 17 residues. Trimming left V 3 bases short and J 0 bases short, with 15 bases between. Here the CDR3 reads CASSFGGRYSSGNTIYF. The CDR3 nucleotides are TGTGCCAGCAGTTTCGGAGGCCGATACAGCTCTGGAAACACCATATATTTT.

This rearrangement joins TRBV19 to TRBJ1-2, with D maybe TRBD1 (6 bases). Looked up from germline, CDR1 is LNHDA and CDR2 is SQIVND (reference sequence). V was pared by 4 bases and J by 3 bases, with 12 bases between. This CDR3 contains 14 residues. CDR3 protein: CASSTTTGYYGYTF. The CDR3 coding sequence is TGTGCCAGTAGTACCACTACAGGGTACTATGGCTACACCTTC.

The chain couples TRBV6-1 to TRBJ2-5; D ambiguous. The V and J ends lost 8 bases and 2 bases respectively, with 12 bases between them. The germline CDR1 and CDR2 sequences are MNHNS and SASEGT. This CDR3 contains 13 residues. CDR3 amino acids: CASFLYGQETQYF. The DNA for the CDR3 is TGTGCCAGCTTTCTATACGGTCAAGAGACCCAGTACTTC.

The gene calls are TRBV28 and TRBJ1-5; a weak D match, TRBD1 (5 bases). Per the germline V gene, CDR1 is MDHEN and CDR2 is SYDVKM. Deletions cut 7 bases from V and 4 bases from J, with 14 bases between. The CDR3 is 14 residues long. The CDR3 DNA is TGTGCCAGCATCCAAGGGGCAGGAAATCAGCCCCAGCATTTT. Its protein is CASIQGAGNQPQHF.

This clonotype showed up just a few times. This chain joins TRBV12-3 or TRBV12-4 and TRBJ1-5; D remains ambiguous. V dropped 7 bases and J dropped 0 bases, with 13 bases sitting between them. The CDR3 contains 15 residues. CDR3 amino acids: CASTMDGNSNQPQHF. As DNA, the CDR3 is TGTGCCAGCACAATGGACGGGAATAGCAATCAGCCCCAGCATTTT.

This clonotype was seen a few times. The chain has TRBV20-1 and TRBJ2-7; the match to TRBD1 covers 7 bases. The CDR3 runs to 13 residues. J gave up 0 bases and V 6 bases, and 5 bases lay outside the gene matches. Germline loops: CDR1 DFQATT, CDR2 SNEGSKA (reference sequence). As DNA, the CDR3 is TGCAGTGCACCTGGACAGGCCTCCTACGAGCAGTACTTC. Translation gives CSAPGQASYEQYF.

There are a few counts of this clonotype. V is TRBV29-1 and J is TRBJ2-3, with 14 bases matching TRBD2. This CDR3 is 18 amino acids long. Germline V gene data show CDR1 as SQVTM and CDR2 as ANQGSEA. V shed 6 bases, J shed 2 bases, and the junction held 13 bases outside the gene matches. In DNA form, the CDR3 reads TGCAGCGTCCGCCGAGCCCGACTAGCGGGAGGGCCCACAGATACGCAGTATTTT. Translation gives CSVRRARLAGGPTDTQYF.